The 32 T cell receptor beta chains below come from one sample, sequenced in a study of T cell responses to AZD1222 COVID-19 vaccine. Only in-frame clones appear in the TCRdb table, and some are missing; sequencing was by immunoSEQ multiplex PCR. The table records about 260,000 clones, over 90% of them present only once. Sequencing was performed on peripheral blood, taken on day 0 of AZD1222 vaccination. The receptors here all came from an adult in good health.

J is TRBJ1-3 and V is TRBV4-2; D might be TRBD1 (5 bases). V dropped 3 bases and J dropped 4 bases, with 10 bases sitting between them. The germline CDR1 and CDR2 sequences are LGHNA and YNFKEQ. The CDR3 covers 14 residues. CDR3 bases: TGTGCCAGCAGCCAGGGGGTCATGGGAAACACCATATATTTT. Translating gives CASSQGVMGNTIYF.

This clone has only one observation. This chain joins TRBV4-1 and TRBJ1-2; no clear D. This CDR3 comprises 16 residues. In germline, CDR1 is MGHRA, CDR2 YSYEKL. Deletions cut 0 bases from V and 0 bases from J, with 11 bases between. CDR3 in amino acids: CASSQDGPRANYGYTF. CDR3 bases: TGCGCCAGCAGCCAAGACGGTCCACGGGCTAACTATGGCTACACCTTC.

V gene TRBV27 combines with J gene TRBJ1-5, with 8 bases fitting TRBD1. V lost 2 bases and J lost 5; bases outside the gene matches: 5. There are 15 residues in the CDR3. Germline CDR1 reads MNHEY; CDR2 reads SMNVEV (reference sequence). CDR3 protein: CASSLTARGHQPQHF. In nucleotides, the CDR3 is TGTGCCAGCAGTTTAACGGCCAGGGGGCATCAGCCCCAGCATTTT.

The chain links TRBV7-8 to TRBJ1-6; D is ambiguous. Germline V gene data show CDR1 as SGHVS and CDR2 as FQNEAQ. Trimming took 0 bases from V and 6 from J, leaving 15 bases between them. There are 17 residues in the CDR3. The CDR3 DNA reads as TGTGCCAGCAGCTTAGCAAAGCGAACAGCCTTTAATTCACCCCTCCACTTT. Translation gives CASSLAKRTAFNSPLHF.

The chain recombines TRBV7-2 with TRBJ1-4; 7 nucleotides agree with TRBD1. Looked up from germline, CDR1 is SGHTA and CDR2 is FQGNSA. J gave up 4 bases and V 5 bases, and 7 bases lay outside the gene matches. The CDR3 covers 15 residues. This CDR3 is CASSNFGTVNEKLFF. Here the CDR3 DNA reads TGTGCCAGCAGCAACTTCGGGACAGTTAATGAAAAACTGTTTTTT.

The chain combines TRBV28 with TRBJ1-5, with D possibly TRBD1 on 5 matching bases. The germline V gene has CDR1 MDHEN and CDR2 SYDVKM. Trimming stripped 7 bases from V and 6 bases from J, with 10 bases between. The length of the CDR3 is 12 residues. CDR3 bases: TGTGCCAGCACAGGGTCGGTTCAGCCCCAGCATTTT. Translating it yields CASTGSVQPQHF.

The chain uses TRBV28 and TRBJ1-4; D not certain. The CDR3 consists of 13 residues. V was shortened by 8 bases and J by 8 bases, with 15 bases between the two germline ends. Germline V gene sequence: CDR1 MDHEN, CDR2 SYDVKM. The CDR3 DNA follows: TGTGCCAGCGCGCGGTCTTTTGGGGAAAAACTGTTTTTT. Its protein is CASARSFGEKLFF.

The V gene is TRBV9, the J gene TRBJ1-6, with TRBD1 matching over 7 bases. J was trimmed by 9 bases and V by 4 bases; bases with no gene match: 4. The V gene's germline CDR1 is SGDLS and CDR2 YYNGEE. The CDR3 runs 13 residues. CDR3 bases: TGTGCCAGCAGCACAGGGGTCGGTTCACCCCTCCACTTT. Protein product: CASSTGVGSPLHF.

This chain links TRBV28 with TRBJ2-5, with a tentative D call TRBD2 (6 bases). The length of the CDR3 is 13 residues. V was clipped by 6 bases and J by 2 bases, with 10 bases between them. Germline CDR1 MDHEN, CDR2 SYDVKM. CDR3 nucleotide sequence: TGTGCCAGCAGGTACGGGACTCAAGAGACCCAGTACTTC. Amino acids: CASRYGTQETQYF.

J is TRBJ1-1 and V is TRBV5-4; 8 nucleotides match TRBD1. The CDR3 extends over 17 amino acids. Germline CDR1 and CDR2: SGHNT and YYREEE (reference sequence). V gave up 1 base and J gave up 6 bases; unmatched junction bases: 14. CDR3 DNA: TGTGCCAGCAGCTTGTCCCCTCTGGGCAGGGGGCTCTCTGAAGCTTTCTTT. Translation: CASSLSPLGRGLSEAFF.

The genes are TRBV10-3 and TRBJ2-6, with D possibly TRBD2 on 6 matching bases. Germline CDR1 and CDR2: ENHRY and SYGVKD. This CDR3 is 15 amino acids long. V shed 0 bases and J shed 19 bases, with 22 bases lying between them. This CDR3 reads CAISESGGSGGARTF. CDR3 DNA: TGTGCCATCAGTGAGTCCGGAGGCTCAGGAGGGGCGCGCACTTTC.

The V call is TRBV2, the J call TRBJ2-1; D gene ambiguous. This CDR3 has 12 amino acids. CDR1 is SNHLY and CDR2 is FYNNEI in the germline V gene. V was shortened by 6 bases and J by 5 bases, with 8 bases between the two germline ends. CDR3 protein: CASSPWDNEQFF. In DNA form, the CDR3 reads TGTGCCAGCAGCCCATGGGACAATGAGCAGTTCTTC.

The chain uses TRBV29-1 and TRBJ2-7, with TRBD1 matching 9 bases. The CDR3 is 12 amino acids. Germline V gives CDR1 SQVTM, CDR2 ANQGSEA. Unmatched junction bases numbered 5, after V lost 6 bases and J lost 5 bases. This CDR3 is CSVGQGAHEQYF. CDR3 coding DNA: TGCAGCGTGGGACAGGGTGCCCACGAGCAGTACTTC.

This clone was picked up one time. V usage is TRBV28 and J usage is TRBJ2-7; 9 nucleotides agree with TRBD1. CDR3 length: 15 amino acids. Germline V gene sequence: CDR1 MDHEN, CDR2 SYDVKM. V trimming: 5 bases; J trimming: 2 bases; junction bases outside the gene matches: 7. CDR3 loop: CASSPPGQGTYEQYF. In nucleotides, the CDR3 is TGTGCCAGCAGTCCTCCGGGACAGGGAACCTACGAGCAGTACTTC.

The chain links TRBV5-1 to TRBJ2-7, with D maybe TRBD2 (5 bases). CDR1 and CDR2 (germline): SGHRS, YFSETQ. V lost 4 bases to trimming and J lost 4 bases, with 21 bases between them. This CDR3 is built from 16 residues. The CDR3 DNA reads TGCGCCAGCAGCGGAGGACCCACTAAAGCGGCTTACGAGCAGTACTTC. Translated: CASSGGPTKAAYEQYF.

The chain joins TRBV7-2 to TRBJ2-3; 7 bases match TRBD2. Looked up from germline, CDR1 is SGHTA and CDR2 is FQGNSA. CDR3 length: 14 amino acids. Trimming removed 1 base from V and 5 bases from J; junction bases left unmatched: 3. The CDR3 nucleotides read TGTGCCAGCAGCTTAGGGACTAGGGGAGATACGCAGTATTTT. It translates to CASSLGTRGDTQYF. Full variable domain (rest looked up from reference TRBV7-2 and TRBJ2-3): GAGVSQSPSNKVTEKGKDVELRCDPISGHTALYWYRQSLGQGLEFLIYFQGNSAPDKSGLPSDRFSAERTGGSVSTLTIQRTQQEDSAVYLCASSLGTRGDTQYFGPGTRLTVL.

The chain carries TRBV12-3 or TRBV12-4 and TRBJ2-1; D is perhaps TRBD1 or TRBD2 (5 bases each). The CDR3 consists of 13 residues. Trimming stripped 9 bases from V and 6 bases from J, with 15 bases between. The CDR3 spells CASNWGWSNEQFF. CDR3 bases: TGTGCCAGTAACTGGGGGTGGTCCAATGAGCAGTTCTTC.

Here the CDR3 DNA reads TGTGCCAGCAGCGTAGGCACTAGCGGCTACGAGCAGTACTTC. Translated, it gives CASSVGTSGYEQYF. V gene TRBV9 combines with J gene TRBJ2-7; 8 bases fit TRBD2. From germline, CDR1 is SGDLS and CDR2 YYNGEE. V gave up 0 bases and J gave up 3 bases; unmatched junction bases: 2. The CDR3 runs to 14 residues.

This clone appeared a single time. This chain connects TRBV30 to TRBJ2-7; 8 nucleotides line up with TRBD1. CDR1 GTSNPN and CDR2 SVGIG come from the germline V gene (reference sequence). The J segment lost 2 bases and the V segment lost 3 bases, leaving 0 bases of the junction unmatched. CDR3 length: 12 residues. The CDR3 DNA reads TGTGCCTGGAGCAGGGGGCCCTACGAGCAGTACTTC. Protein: CAWSRGPYEQYF.

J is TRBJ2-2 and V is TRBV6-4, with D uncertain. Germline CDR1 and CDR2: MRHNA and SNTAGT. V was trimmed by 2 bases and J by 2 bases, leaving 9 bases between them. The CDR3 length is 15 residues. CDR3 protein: CASSDGHTNTGELFF. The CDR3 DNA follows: TGTGCCAGCAGTGACGGGCACACTAACACCGGGGAGCTGTTTTTT.

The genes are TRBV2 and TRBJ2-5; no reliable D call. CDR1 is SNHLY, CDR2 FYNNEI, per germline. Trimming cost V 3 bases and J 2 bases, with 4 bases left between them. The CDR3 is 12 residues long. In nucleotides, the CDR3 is TGTGCCAGCAGTGAGGCACAAGAGACCCAGTACTTC. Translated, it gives CASSEAQETQYF. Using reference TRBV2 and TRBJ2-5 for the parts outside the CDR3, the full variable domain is EPEVTQTPSHQVTQMGQEVILRCVPISNHLYFYWYRQILGQKVEFLVSFYNNEISEKSEIFDDQFSVERPDGSNFTLKIRSTKLEDSAMYFCASSEAQETQYFGPGTRLLVL.

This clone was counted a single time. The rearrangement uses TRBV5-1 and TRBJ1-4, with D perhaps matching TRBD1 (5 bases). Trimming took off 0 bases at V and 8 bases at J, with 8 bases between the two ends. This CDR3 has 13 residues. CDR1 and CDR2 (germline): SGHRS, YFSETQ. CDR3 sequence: CASSLETVEKLFF. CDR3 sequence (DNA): TGCGCCAGCAGCTTGGAGACAGTCGAAAAACTGTTTTTT.

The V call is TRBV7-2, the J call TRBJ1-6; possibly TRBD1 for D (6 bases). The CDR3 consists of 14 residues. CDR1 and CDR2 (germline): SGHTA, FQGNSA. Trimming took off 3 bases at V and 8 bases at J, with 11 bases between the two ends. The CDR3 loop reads CASSFFRGHSPLHF. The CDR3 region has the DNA TGTGCCAGCAGCTTTTTCCGGGGGCATTCACCCCTCCACTTT.

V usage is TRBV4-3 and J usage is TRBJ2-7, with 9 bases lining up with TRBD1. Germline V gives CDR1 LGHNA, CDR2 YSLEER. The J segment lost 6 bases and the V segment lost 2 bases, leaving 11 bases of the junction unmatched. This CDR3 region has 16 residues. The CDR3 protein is CASSQLPGQGSGEQYF. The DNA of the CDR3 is TGCGCCAGCAGCCAACTACCGGGACAGGGATCCGGCGAGCAGTACTTC.

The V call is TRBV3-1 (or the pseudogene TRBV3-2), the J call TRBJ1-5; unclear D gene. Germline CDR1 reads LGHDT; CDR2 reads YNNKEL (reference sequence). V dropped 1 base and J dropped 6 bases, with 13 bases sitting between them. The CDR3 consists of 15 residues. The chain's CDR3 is CASSQAVGTGQPQHF. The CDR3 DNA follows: TGTGCCAGCAGCCAAGCAGTCGGCACCGGTCAGCCCCAGCATTTT.

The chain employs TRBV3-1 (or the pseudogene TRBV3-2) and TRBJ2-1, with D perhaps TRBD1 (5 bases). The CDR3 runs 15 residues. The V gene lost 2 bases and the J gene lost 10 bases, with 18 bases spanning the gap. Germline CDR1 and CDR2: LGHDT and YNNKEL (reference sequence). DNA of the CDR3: TGTGCCAGCAGCCAAAGGGGTCTCTCCATTGACGAGCAGTTCTTC. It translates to CASSQRGLSIDEQFF.

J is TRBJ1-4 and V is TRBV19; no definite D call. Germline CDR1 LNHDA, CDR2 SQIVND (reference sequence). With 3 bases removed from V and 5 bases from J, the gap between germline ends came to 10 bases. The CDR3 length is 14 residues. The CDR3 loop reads CASSMEAFNEKLFF. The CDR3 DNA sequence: TGTGCCAGTAGTATGGAGGCTTTCAATGAAAAACTGTTTTTT.

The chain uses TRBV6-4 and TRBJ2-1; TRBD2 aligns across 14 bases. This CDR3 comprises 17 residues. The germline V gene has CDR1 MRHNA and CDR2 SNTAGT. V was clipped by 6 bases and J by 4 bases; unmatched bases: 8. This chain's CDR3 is CASSPGWTSGGYNEQFF. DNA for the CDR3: TGTGCCAGCAGCCCGGGTTGGACTAGCGGGGGGTACAATGAGCAGTTCTTC.

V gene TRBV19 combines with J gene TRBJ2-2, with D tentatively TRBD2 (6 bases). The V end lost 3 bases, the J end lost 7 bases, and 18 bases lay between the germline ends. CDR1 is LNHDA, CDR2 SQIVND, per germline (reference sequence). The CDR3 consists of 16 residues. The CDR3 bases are TGTGCCAGTAGTATCGGAGGGAACTGGGAAAACGGGGAGCTGTTTTTT. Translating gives CASSIGGNWENGELFF.

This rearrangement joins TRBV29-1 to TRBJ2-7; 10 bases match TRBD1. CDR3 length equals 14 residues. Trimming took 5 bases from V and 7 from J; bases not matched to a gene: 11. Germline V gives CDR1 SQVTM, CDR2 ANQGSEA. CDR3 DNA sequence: TGCAGCGTTTACAGGACAGGGGGTTTGGGTGAGCAGTACTTC. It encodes CSVYRTGGLGEQYF.

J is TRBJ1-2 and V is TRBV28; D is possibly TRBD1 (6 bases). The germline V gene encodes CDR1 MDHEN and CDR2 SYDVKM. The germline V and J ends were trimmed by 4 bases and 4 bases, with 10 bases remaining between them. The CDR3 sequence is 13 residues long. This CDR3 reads CASSSGHRYGYTF. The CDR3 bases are TGTGCCAGCAGTTCGGGACACCGCTATGGCTACACCTTC.

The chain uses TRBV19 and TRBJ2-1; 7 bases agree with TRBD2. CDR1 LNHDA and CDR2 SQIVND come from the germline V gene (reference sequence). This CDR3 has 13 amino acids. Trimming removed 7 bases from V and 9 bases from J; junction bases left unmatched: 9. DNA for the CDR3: TGTGCCAGTAACGAGGGAGGGGTCGGTGAGCAGTTCTTC. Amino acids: CASNEGGVGEQFF.